A single sample is the source of the 8 T cell receptor beta chains below, sequenced in a study of T-cell reconstitution after alpha-beta-depleted transplantation in children. During its preparation, the TCRbeta library received unique molecular identifiers. TCRdb fed the PCR reads into MiXCR, producing one record per CDR3 protein. The sample has around 410,000 distinct CDR3 sequences; 11% are singletons. The input for sequencing was PBMCs from the stem cell graft donor, taken from the stem cell graft. These TCRs come from a human donor who donated a stem cell graft to a child with acute myeloid leukemia.

Notes on this clonotype: In this CDR3 the conserved last residue, phenylalanine or tryptophan, is missing, so a read error is likely. This chain links TRBV5-1 with TRBJ1-5, with unresolved D. CDR3 size: 14 residues. Trimming left V 0 bases short and J 6 bases short, with 10 bases between. Per the germline V gene, CDR1 is SGHRS and CDR2 is YFSETQ. The CDR3 region is CASSLGGVSQPQHL. CDR3 bases: TGCGCCAGCAGCTTGGGCGGGGTGAGTCAGCCCCAGCATTTG.

Details on this clonotype: Germline is not matched at one junction end, which may reflect a read error. The V gene is TRBV24-1, the J gene TRBJ2-2, with 10 bases identical to TRBD2. CDR1 and CDR2 (germline): KGHDR, SFDVKD. The CDR3 has 18 amino acids. The CDR3 nucleotides read TGTGCCAGCAGTGACACAGCGGGAGGGCCGAGAAACACCGGGGAGCTGTTTTTT. Translating it yields CASSDTAGGPRNTGELFF.

This clonotype was counted many times. The chain is built from TRBV20-1 and TRBJ2-2; no reliable D call. Germline CDR1 DFQATT, CDR2 SNEGSKA (reference sequence). The CDR3 has 14 residues. V lost 4 bases to trimming and J lost 2 bases, with 11 bases between them. CDR3 DNA: TGCAGTGCTACCCCTAAAAGTAACACCGGGGAGCTGTTTTTT. As protein: CSATPKSNTGELFF.

This clonotype has only a few counts. The chain combines TRBV5-1 with TRBJ2-7, with 8 bases matching TRBD1. Germline V CDR1 and CDR2: SGHRS, YFSETQ. V gave up 0 bases and J gave up 3 bases; unmatched junction bases: 5. This CDR3 is 15 amino acids long. The CDR3 is CASSLEQGVNYEQYF. The CDR3, as DNA: TGCGCCAGCAGCTTGGAACAGGGGGTAAACTACGAGCAGTACTTC.

At least ten counts were recorded for this clonotype. The rearrangement joins TRBV7-2 to TRBJ2-3; 7 nucleotides match TRBD1. This CDR3 is 14 amino acids long. The V gene end was trimmed by 4 bases and the J gene end by 2 bases; junction bases not matched to a gene: 3. Germline V lookup: CDR1 SGHTA, CDR2 FQGNSA. CDR3 nucleotides: TGTGCCAGCAGCTGGGGACAGTCCACAGATACGCAGTATTTT. Translated: CASSWGQSTDTQYF.

This clonotype was counted a few times. The chain uses TRBV4-2 and TRBJ1-4; D is perhaps TRBD1 (6 bases). In germline, CDR1 is LGHNA, CDR2 YNFKEQ. The V end was cut by 4 bases, the J end by 6 bases, with 33 bases between. The CDR3 is 21 residues long. In DNA, the CDR3 is TGTGCCAGCAGCCTGCATAGGGGCCGGGGGCTACAACCCTTAGGCGATGAAAAACTGTTTTTT. Protein sequence: CASSLHRGRGLQPLGDEKLFF.

The chain has TRBV2 and TRBJ2-5, with TRBD2 matching over 16 bases. The CDR3 extends over 18 amino acids. Germline-derived CDR1 and CDR2 are SNHLY and FYNNEI. V gave up 5 bases and J gave up 3 bases; unmatched junction bases: 9. Here the CDR3 DNA reads TGTGCCAGCAGTCGGGGACTAGCGGGGGGGCGGAACGAAGAGACCCAGTACTTC. Translating gives CASSRGLAGGRNEETQYF.

The rearrangement joins TRBV20-1 to TRBJ1-2; no clear D gene. V shed 4 bases and J shed 2 bases, with 11 bases lying between them. The CDR3 totals 13 residues. Germline lookup yields CDR1 DFQATT and CDR2 SNEGSKA (reference sequence). The CDR3 coding sequence is TGCAGTGCTATTCCAGGTGCCAACTATGGCTACACCTTC. Translation: CSAIPGANYGYTF.